These 18 T cell receptor beta chains came from one sample sequenced in a study of T-cell memory formation after mild COVID-19. TCRdb reprocessed the 5' RACE reads via MiXCR and lists one record per CDR3 protein. The table records hundreds of thousands of distinct CDR3 sequences, less than 25% of them present only once. Material for sequencing was PBMCs or a T cell subset sorted from them (not recorded which). The source of these receptors is an adult woman who had mild COVID-19 (a few samples of this study predate the infection). Cell type and time point are not known.

The chain carries TRBV7-9 and TRBJ1-1; D remains ambiguous. With 5 bases removed from V and 0 bases from J, the gap between germline ends came to 13 bases. CDR3 length equals 15 residues. CDR1 and CDR2 from the germline V gene are SEHNR and FQNEAQ (reference sequence). DNA of the CDR3: TGTGCCAGCAGCCCATGGTGGGAAGTGAACACTGAAGCTTTCTTT. This gives the protein CASSPWWEVNTEAFF.

The gene calls are TRBV12-3 or TRBV12-4 and TRBJ1-1, with D tentatively TRBD1 (6 bases). Trimming took off 5 bases at V and 4 bases at J, with 14 bases between the two ends. This CDR3 is 14 amino acids long. CDR3 in DNA: TGTGCCAGCAGTCAAACAGGGTTTCCCACTGAAGCTTTCTTT. This encodes CASSQTGFPTEAFF.

This clonotype appeared a few times. This chain links TRBV20-1 with TRBJ2-7, with a tentative D call TRBD2 (7 bases). V was trimmed by 1 base and J by 11 bases, leaving 15 bases between them. The CDR3 length is 12 residues. The germline V gene encodes CDR1 DFQATT and CDR2 SNEGSKA (reference sequence). The CDR3 bases are TGCAGTGCTAGAGTCGGGGGGCCCCCTGAGTACTTC. Protein: CSARVGGPPEYF.

The chain uses TRBV7-3 and TRBJ2-3, with TRBD2 matching over 9 bases. The germline V gene has CDR1 SGHTA and CDR2 FQGTGA. This CDR3 region has 15 residues. The junction had 4 bases not matched to a gene; V was cut back by 4 bases and J by 2 bases. CDR3 loop: CASSSSGGITDTQYF. As DNA, the CDR3 is TGTGCCAGCAGCTCCAGCGGGGGGATCACAGATACGCAGTATTTT.

This clonotype has only a few counts. The chain recombines TRBV24-1 with TRBJ2-3; 13 positions agree with TRBD2. There are 15 residues in the CDR3. Germline CDR1 and CDR2: KGHDR and SFDVKD. V was clipped by 4 bases and J by 7 bases; unmatched bases: 4. In nucleotides, the CDR3 is TGTGCCACCAGTGACCTGACTAGCGGGGGGTATACGCAGTATTTT. Protein sequence: CATSDLTSGGYTQYF.

The V gene is TRBV5-6, the J gene TRBJ2-2; 8 bases align to TRBD1. Germline lookup yields CDR1 SGHDT and CDR2 YYEEEE. The J segment lost 5 bases and the V segment lost 3 bases, leaving 6 bases of the junction unmatched. This CDR3 has 15 amino acids. This CDR3 is CASSYTGGGTGELFF. CDR3 sequence (DNA): TGTGCCAGCAGCTACACAGGGGGAGGAACCGGGGAGCTGTTTTTT.

The CDR3 sequence is CASSRVDEQFF. In nucleotides, the CDR3 is TGTGCCAGCAGCAGGGTGGATGAGCAGTTCTTC. The genes are TRBV6-1 and TRBJ2-1; D might be TRBD1 (5 bases). Trimming removed 6 bases at V and 8 bases at J, with 8 bases between. The CDR3 has 11 amino acids. Germline V CDR1 and CDR2: MNHNS, SASEGT.

The chain uses TRBV5-1 and TRBJ1-1, with 11 positions matching TRBD1. This CDR3 comprises 14 residues. Germline V lookup: CDR1 SGHRS, CDR2 YFSETQ. With V trimmed by 4 bases and J by 3 bases, 2 bases remained unmatched. The CDR3 loop reads CASSMGQGDTEAFF. CDR3 sequence (DNA): TGCGCCAGCAGCATGGGACAGGGGGACACTGAAGCTTTCTTT. Full variable domain (remainder filled in from reference TRBV5-1 and TRBJ1-1): KAGVTQTPRYLIKTRGQQVTLSCSPISGHRSVSWYQQTPGQGLQFLFEYFSETQRNKGNFPGRFSGRQFSNSRSEMNVSTLELGDSALYLCASSMGQGDTEAFFGQGTRLTVV.

In its sample, this clonotype was seen a few times. The rearrangement uses TRBV6-1 and TRBJ2-7; D might be TRBD2 (5 bases). The CDR3 length is 14 residues. The germline V gene encodes CDR1 MNHNS and CDR2 SASEGT. V gave up 7 bases and J gave up 6 bases, with 19 bases separating them. The CDR3 DNA sequence: TGTGCCAGCATTTCGGGATTGTGGGGATCCGAGCAGTACTTC. Translation: CASISGLWGSEQYF.

The chain has TRBV5-1 and TRBJ2-1; the D gene is possibly TRBD1 (5 bases). Germline V gives CDR1 SGHRS, CDR2 YFSETQ. The CDR3 spans 20 residues. V was shortened by 3 bases and J by 0 bases, with 25 bases between the two germline ends. Here the CDR3 reads CASSSLGVVPGPSSYNEQFF. The CDR3 DNA follows: TGCGCCAGCAGCTCCCTAGGGGTAGTTCCCGGCCCAAGCTCCTACAATGAGCAGTTCTTC.

This clonotype was seen only a few times. The V gene is TRBV6-5, the J gene TRBJ2-3; D is ambiguous. V lost 6 bases and J 6 bases, leaving 16 bases between the germline ends. This CDR3 is 14 amino acids long. Germline CDR1 MNHEY, CDR2 SVGAGI. CDR3 amino acids: CASRGPTDVDTQYF. Here the CDR3 DNA reads TGTGCCAGCAGGGGCCCGACCGATGTCGATACGCAGTATTTT.

The V call is TRBV10-3, the J call TRBJ2-7; a weak D match, TRBD2 (5 bases). V lost 4 bases to trimming and J lost 1 base, with 14 bases between them. Germline values: CDR1 ENHRY, CDR2 SYGVKD. The CDR3 is made up of 15 amino acids. The DNA of the CDR3 is TGTGCCATCAGTGGAGAGGGCCCGGGGTCCTACGAGCAGTACTTC. Translated: CAISGEGPGSYEQYF.

This clonotype has only a few counts. The chain links TRBV2 to TRBJ1-2, with 8 bases matching TRBD1. There are 16 residues in the CDR3. J lost 6 bases, V lost 9 bases, and 18 bases had no gene match. Germline-derived CDR1 and CDR2 are SNHLY and FYNNEI. The CDR3 coding sequence is TGTGCCAGGACGTCCCACCCCTGGACAGGGACTAATGGCTACACCTTC. The encoded protein is CARTSHPWTGTNGYTF.

This rearrangement joins TRBV7-9 to TRBJ2-1; D may match TRBD1 or TRBD2 (5 bases each). Germline V gene lookup returns CDR1 SEHNR and CDR2 FQNEAQ (reference sequence). The CDR3 is 17 residues long. V was pared by 5 bases and J by 4 bases, with 21 bases between. CDR3 region: CASSLPAGTGRYNEQFF. The CDR3 region has the DNA TGTGCCAGCAGCCTACCCGCAGGGACCGGTAGGTACAATGAGCAGTTCTTC.

This clonotype was seen a handful of times. J is TRBJ2-1 and V is TRBV14; 16 bases are shared with TRBD2. The V gene's germline CDR1 is SGHDN and CDR2 FVKESK. Germline trimming cut 0 bases from V and 5 bases from J; bases unmatched to any gene: 10. The CDR3 is 20 residues long. The CDR3 DNA is TGTGCCAGCAGCCAAGAAATGGGACTAGCGGGAGGGATTGTCCACAATGAGCAGTTCTTC. Its translation: CASSQEMGLAGGIVHNEQFF.

J is TRBJ1-1 and V is TRBV5-1; D ambiguous. Per the germline V gene, CDR1 is SGHRS and CDR2 is YFSETQ. The CDR3 has 15 residues. Trimming took off 3 bases at V and 1 base at J, with 13 bases between the two ends. The CDR3 nucleotides read TGCGCCAGCAGCTCCTCACCTACCCCGAACACTGAAGCTTTCTTT. It is translated as CASSSSPTPNTEAFF.

V and J are TRBV10-3 and TRBJ2-7; 12 nucleotides align to TRBD2. The V and J ends lost 9 bases and 3 bases, in that order; junction bases with no gene match: 3. Looked up from germline, CDR1 is ENHRY and CDR2 is SYGVKD. The CDR3 has 13 residues. CDR3 DNA sequence: TGTGCCATTCCTAGCGGGGGGGTCTACGAGCAGTACTTC. The encoded protein is CAIPSGGVYEQYF.

As for this clonotype: Sequence at one end of the junction differs from germline and may be a read error. The V and J genes are TRBV12-3 or TRBV12-4 and TRBJ1-6; D is perhaps TRBD1 (6 bases). The CDR3 contains 14 residues. The CDR3 DNA is TGTGCCAGCAGTAACCGGGACACAGGATATTCGCCAGAATTT. This gives the protein CASSNRDTGYSPEF.